The rows below give T cell receptor beta chains drawn from one sample of a study of OX40 agonist ivuxolimab in advanced cancers. The method was immunoSEQ multiplex PCR; TCRdb's version includes in-frame clones alone and lacks a portion of them. Among roughly 50,000 clones listed, approximately 90% were seen once. The sequenced sample was CD4+ or CD8+ T cells sorted from blood, obtained in a trial of the OX40 agonist ivuxolimab. The receptors stem from an adult with an advanced solid tumor such as melanoma, head and neck, liver or kidney cancer. Each CDR3 is given with its conserved first and last residue. A D gene is named only where the DNA matches it firmly. Size is stated for part of the rows, as once, few or many counts, or as a class when the clone is expanded.

j_gene	d_gene	v_gene	abundance	CDR3nt	CDR3aa
TRBJ2-7	-	TRBV7-9	-	TGTGCCAGCAGCTCCGGGACTGTCTACGAGCAGTACTTC	CASSSGTVYEQYF
TRBJ2-1	-	TRBV27	-	TGTGCCAGCAGTTTCGCAGGGGACAATGAGCAGTTCTTC	CASSFAGDNEQFF
TRBJ1-5	-	TRBV7-9	-	TGTGCCAGCAGCAAGGATCCGATGGCTTTGCATTTT	CASSKDPMALHF
TRBJ2-3	TRBD1	TRBV5-1	-	TGCGCCAGCAGCTTTAGACAGGGCCCAGATACGCAGTATTTT	CASSFRQGPDTQYF
TRBJ1-5	-	TRBV19	-	TGTGCCAGTAGTATATTACTCCTTAGCAATCAGCCCCAGCATTTT	CASSILLLSNQPQHF
TRBJ2-1	-	TRBV6-6	-	TGTGCCAGCAGTGCCTCTCAGGGGAGGCTCTACAATGAGCAGTTCTTC	CASSASQGRLYNEQFF
TRBJ2-3	-	TRBV28	-	TGTGCCAGCAGTTCCCTCGACGGGGTTGCTAGCACAGATACGCAGTATTTT	CASSSLDGVASTDTQYF
TRBJ1-1	-	TRBV28	-	TGTGCCAGCAGTTTATTGACCAGGGGCACTGAAGCTTTCTTT	CASSLLTRGTEAFF
TRBJ2-5	TRBD1	TRBV7-8	-	TGTGCCAGCAGCTTAGAACGGGACAGGGATCGAGACCAAGAGACCCAGTACTTC	CASSLERDRDRDQETQYF
TRBJ2-7	TRBD1	TRBV5-6	-	TGTGCCAGCAAACGGACAGGGGAAGGAGAGCAGTACTTC	CASKRTGEGEQYF
TRBJ2-2	TRBD2	TRBV6-5	-	TGTGCCAGCAGCCCCGTAGCGGGAGGCACCGGGGAGCTGTTTTTT	CASSPVAGGTGELFF
TRBJ2-1	-	TRBV6-1	medium-sized	TGTGCCAGCAGCAACACGGAAATCAATGAGCAGTTCTTC	CASSNTEINEQFF
TRBJ1-5	-	TRBV27	-	TGTGCCAGCAGTTTTACGGATAGCAATCAGCCCCAGCATTTT	CASSFTDSNQPQHF
TRBJ2-1	TRBD2	TRBV4-3	-	TGCGCCAGCAGTCAGTACCTAGCGGGGCCTAACAATGAGCAGTTCTTC	CASSQYLAGPNNEQFF
TRBJ2-7	TRBD2	TRBV13	-	TGTGCCAGCAGCTACGCGGGGGGCCCCTACTACGAGCAGTACTTC	CASSYAGGPYYEQYF
TRBJ2-7	TRBD1	TRBV6-5	once	TGTGCCAGCAGTTACTCGGGACAGGGCCACGAGCAGTACTTC	CASSYSGQGHEQYF
TRBJ2-1	-	TRBV11-3	-	TGTGCCAGCAGCCAGGCGAGCGGTTGGAAGCAGTTCTTC	CASSQASGWKQFF
TRBJ1-1	-	TRBV30	-	TGTGCCTGGAAACCTGGCCTAATGAACACTGAAGCTTTCTTT	CAWKPGLMNTEAFF
TRBJ2-5	TRBD1	TRBV19	once	TGTGCCAGTAGTACTTCTTGGGGGACAGGGACCAAAGAGACCCAGTACTTC	CASSTSWGTGTKETQYF
TRBJ2-7	TRBD1	TRBV7-8	-	TGTGCCAGCAGCTTGGGGACAGGCCTGGGGTACGAGCAGTACTTC	CASSLGTGLGYEQYF
TRBJ1-1	TRBD1	TRBV27	-	TGTGCCAGCAGTTTCGGGACAGGGAACACTGAAGCTTTCTTT	CASSFGTGNTEAFF
TRBJ1-1	-	TRBV13	-	TGTGCCAGCAGCTTAGGAGGGCTTGGCACTGAAGCTTTCTTT	CASSLGGLGTEAFF
TRBJ2-1	-	TRBV7-7	-	TGTGCTAGCAGCCACGGGAGCTACAATGAGCAGTTCTTC	CASSHGSYNEQFF
TRBJ2-2	-	TRBV4-1	-	TGCGCCAGCAGCCAGCCATTGGCGAGGAGCACCGGGGAGCTGTTTTTT	CASSQPLARSTGELFF
TRBJ1-1	-	TRBV4-2	-	TGTGCCAGCGGGTGGGGGGGCGGCACTGAAGCTTTCTTT	CASGWGGGTEAFF
TRBJ2-1	-	TRBV4-1	-	TGCGCCAGCAGCCAAGGGTACAATGAGCAGTTCTTC	CASSQGYNEQFF
TRBJ2-7	TRBD1	TRBV28	-	TGTGCCAGCAGTCCTTGGAGGGGGACAGGGGGATACGAGCAGTACTTC	CASSPWRGTGGYEQYF